The clone carrying this T cell receptor (beta chain) was recorded at least ten times. The sample is drawn from a study of blood T cells in healthy people across ages. The second PCR ran about 6 to 12 cycles with a sample-barcoded 5' primer and J-beta primers. TCRdb redid the calling of the 5' RACE reads with MiXCR, one entry per CDR3 protein. The data contain 1 million or so distinct CDR3 sequences, under 30% of them singletons. The CDR3 extends over 13 amino acids. The junction had 0 bases not matched to a gene; V was cut back by 0 bases and J by 7 bases. Germline V gene lookup returns CDR1 SGHRS and CDR2 YFSETQ. The same sample was also studied in work on T cells of mothers and their children. That study adds: An overlap that was slightly higher, though non-significant, was seen in related mother-child pairs versus unrelated pairs.

What was sequenced was blood. This sequence was found in a girl aged 2 to 9 in good health. The rearrangement uses TRBV5-1 and TRBJ2-1, with 8 bases matching TRBD1. CDR3 amino acids: CASSLGQGNEQFF. CDR3 nucleotides: TGCGCCAGCAGCTTGGGACAGGGGAATGAGCAGTTCTTC.